The rows below give T cell receptor beta chains drawn from one sample of a study of shared clonotypes between healthy human individuals. Clones were sequenced by immunoSEQ multiplex PCR, and TCRdb holds only the in-frame ones, with some missing. Among roughly 1,800,000 clones, about 95% were seen once, and the ten largest hold more than 0.95%. The sample taken for sequencing was naive CD8+ T cells sorted from blood. These receptors were obtained from a man aged 18 to 30 in good health. Each CDR3 is given with its conserved first and last residue. The D gene is left open where the match is weak. Rows give clone size only sometimes, using once, few, many, or a class for an expanded clone.

>11|TRBV11-3|NA|TRBJ2-1|NA
TGTGCCAGCAGCTCCGAATCTGAGCAGTTCTTC
CASSSESEQFF
>15|TRBV7-9|NA|TRBJ2-7|NA
TGTGCCAGCAGCTTATCCTCCCACCCGCTGGGGGAGCAGTACTTC
CASSLSSHPLGEQYF
>15|TRBV7-9|NA|TRBJ1-6|NA
TGTGCCAGCAGCTTGGGGGGCGGTTCGGATTCACCCCTCCACTTT
CASSLGGGSDSPLHF
>14|TRBV6-5|NA|TRBJ2-5|NA
TGTGCCAGCAGTTCACGGGGAGTGGTAGAGACCCAGTACTTC
CASSSRGVVETQYF
>16|TRBV6-6|TRBD1|TRBJ2-1|NA
TGTGCCAGCAGTCCGCAAACAGGGGTCACTGGGAATGAGCAGTTCTTC
CASSPQTGVTGNEQFF
>12|TRBV7-9|NA|TRBJ1-4|NA
TGTGCCATCGACTCGACCAGGGAAAAACTGTTTTTT
CAIDSTREKLFF
>15|TRBV27|TRBD1|TRBJ2-7|NA
TGTGCCAGCAGTTTAGTTGGGGACAGACAGTACGAGCAGTACTTC
CASSLVGDRQYEQYF
>15|TRBV6-5|TRBD2|TRBJ2-1|NA
TGTGCCAGCAGTTACACTAGCGGGTACTACAATGAGCAGTTCTTC
CASSYTSGYYNEQFF
>13|TRBV6-6|NA|TRBJ1-1|NA
TGTGCCAGCAGCCACGGGGGGGAAAATGAAGCTTTCTTT
CASSHGGENEAFF
>15|TRBV5-6|TRBD1|TRBJ1-1|NA
TGTGCCAGCAGCCCACTACAGGGGACCCACACTGAAGCTTTCTTT
CASSPLQGTHTEAFF
>11|TRBV5-4|NA|TRBJ2-7|few
TGTGCCAGCAGCGGATCCTACGAGCAGTACTTC
CASSGSYEQYF
>15|TRBV5-6|TRBD1|TRBJ2-5|NA
TGTGCCAGCAGCCGATTGGAAAGGGGGCGGGAGACCCAGTACTTC
CASSRLERGRETQYF
>18|TRBV11-2|NA|TRBJ1-2|NA
TGTGCCAGCAGCTTAGTTCTAATCGGACCTGGGGCTAACTATGGCTACACCTTC
CASSLVLIGPGANYGYTF
>14|TRBV6-5|NA|TRBJ1-5|NA
TGTGCCAGCAGTTCCGGGGATAGCAATCAGCCCCAGCATTTT
CASSSGDSNQPQHF
>14|TRBV27|NA|TRBJ2-6|NA
TGTGCCAGCAGTTTCAGCTCTGGGGCCAACGTCCTGACTTTC
CASSFSSGANVLTF
>12|TRBV29-1|NA|TRBJ2-1|NA
TGCAGCGTTGGGGAGCCCTACAATGAGCAGTTCTTC
CSVGEPYNEQFF
>15|TRBV7-9|TRBD2|TRBJ2-1|NA
TGTGCCAGCAGCTTGGTAGCGGGGCCCCCCAATGAGCAGTTCTTC
CASSLVAGPPNEQFF
>12|TRBV7-6|NA|TRBJ2-1|NA
TGTGCCAGCAGCTTAGGGGGGGATGAGCAGTTCTTC
CASSLGGDEQFF
>14|TRBV14|NA|TRBJ2-5|NA
TGTGCCAGCAGCCAAGTGGGGGTTGTAGAGACCCAGTACTTC
CASSQVGVVETQYF
>16|TRBV6-5|TRBD1|TRBJ1-5|NA
TGTGCCAGCAGTTACAAAAGGACAGGGAAAGATCAGCCCCAGCATTTT
CASSYKRTGKDQPQHF
>14|TRBV27|TRBD2|TRBJ2-3|NA
TGTGCCAGCAGGAGCGGGGGGGCAGCAGATACGCAGTATTTT
CASRSGGAADTQYF
>14|TRBV6-1|TRBD1|TRBJ1-1|NA
TGTGCCAGCAGGGTCGGACAGGAGAACACTGAAGCTTTCTTT
CASRVGQENTEAFF
>17|TRBV7-6|TRBD2|TRBJ2-5|NA
TGTGCCAGCAGCCGGGGACTAGCGGGAGGTCTCCAAGAGACCCAGTACTTC
CASSRGLAGGLQETQYF
>14|TRBV19|NA|TRBJ1-1|NA
TGTGCCAGTCAGGGCTTATGGGTGAACACTGAAGCTTTCTTT
CASQGLWVNTEAFF
>15|TRBV19|NA|TRBJ2-2|NA
TGTGCCAGTAGTATAGATGGGACGGGGACCGGGGAGCTGTTTTTT
CASSIDGTGTGELFF
>15|TRBV15|NA|TRBJ2-7|NA
TGTGCCACCAGCAGAGTCATGGAGGGGGCCTACGAGCAGTACTTC
CATSRVMEGAYEQYF
>16|TRBV7-9|TRBD1|TRBJ1-2|once
TGTGCCAGCAGCTTAGCAACCCAGGGGGCAGGCTATGGCTACACCTTC
CASSLATQGAGYGYTF
>17|TRBV7-9|NA|TRBJ2-7|NA
TGTGCCAGCAGCTTAGTAAAAGGGGGACTCTATGCCTACGAGCAGTACTTC
CASSLVKGGLYAYEQYF
>16|TRBV29-1|TRBD1|TRBJ2-7|NA
TGCAGCGTTGTGGACCCGCGAGGGACAGTTTCCTACGAGCAGTACTTC
CSVVDPRGTVSYEQYF
>14|TRBV27|NA|TRBJ1-1|NA
TGTGCCAGCAGTTGGGGCGGGGGTGGCACTGAAGCTTTCTTT
CASSWGGGGTEAFF
>15|TRBV2|TRBD1|TRBJ2-5|NA
TGTGCCAGCAGTGATCCCAGGACAGGGCAAGAGACCCAGTACTTC
CASSDPRTGQETQYF
>12|TRBV11-2|NA|TRBJ1-1|NA
TGTGCCAGCACCTCGGGGGGACCTGAAGCTTTCTTT
CASTSGGPEAFF
>13|TRBV6-5|NA|TRBJ2-7|NA
TGTGCCAGCAGTATGACAGCTAGCTACGAGCAGTACTTC
CASSMTASYEQYF
>16|TRBV7-9|NA|TRBJ2-5|NA
TGTGCCAGCACCAACTATAGGGGTAATAGACTGGAGACCCAGTACTTC
CASTNYRGNRLETQYF
>14|TRBV6-1|NA|TRBJ2-7|once
TGTGCCAGCAGTGTAGGTCGGGAGCTATACGAGCAGTACTTC
CASSVGRELYEQYF
>14|TRBV6-4|TRBD1|TRBJ2-1|NA
TGTGCCAGCAGACCGGGACAGGTAGTGCATGAGCAGTTCTTC
CASRPGQVVHEQFF
>12|TRBV19|NA|TRBJ2-3|NA
TGTGCCAGTAGTCCAATTGGAGATACGCAGTATTTT
CASSPIGDTQYF
>14|TRBV28|NA|TRBJ2-7|NA
TGTGCCAGCAGTTCCCCCAGGGTATCTCACGAGCAGTACTTC
CASSSPRVSHEQYF
>15|TRBV19|NA|TRBJ2-5|NA
TGTGCCAGTAGTAACCGGGACATCAGAGGGGAGACCCAGTACTTC
CASSNRDIRGETQYF
>13|TRBV27|NA|TRBJ2-7|NA
TGTGCCAGCAGTTTCGGACCTATATACGAGCAGTACTTC
CASSFGPIYEQYF
>13|TRBV30|NA|TRBJ1-1|NA
TGTGCCTGGAGTGTACATGGGAACACTGAAGCTTTCTTT
CAWSVHGNTEAFF
>12|TRBV29-1|TRBD1|TRBJ2-4|NA
TGCAGCGTTGCAGGGGGTAGAAACATTCAGTACTTC
CSVAGGRNIQYF
>15|TRBV7-9|TRBD2|TRBJ2-3|NA
TGTGCCAGCAGCGGAGTAGCGGGAGTTTTAGATACGCAGTATTTT
CASSGVAGVLDTQYF
>16|TRBV4-2|NA|TRBJ1-1|NA
TGTGCCAGCAGCCAAGTAGCGAGCCGAGGGGACACTGAAGCTTTCTTT
CASSQVASRGDTEAFF
>13|TRBV12-5|NA|TRBJ2-3|NA
TGTGCTAGTGGTTTAGGGAGCACAGATACGCAGTATTTT
CASGLGSTDTQYF
>12|TRBV18|NA|TRBJ2-1|NA
TGTGCCAGCTCACCAGGGGAGAATGAGCAGTTCTTC
CASSPGENEQFF
>13|TRBV6-5|TRBD1|TRBJ2-7|NA
TGTGCCAGTGGACAGGGGTTCCGCGACGAGCAGTACTTC
CASGQGFRDEQYF
>15|TRBV6-5|TRBD2|TRBJ2-3|NA
TGTGCCAGCAGTTATACTAGCGGGGGGGCAGATACGCAGTATTTT
CASSYTSGGADTQYF
>11|TRBV10-3|NA|TRBJ1-2|NA
TGTGCCAACCAGGGGACCTATGGCTACACCTTC
CANQGTYGYTF
>14|TRBV19|NA|TRBJ2-7|NA
TGTGCCAGTAGCCGGACGGCGAGCTCCTACGAGCAGTACTTC
CASSRTASSYEQYF
>14|TRBV2|NA|TRBJ2-7|NA
TGTGCCAGCAGTGACGAGGCGGCCTCCTACGAGCAGTACTTC
CASSDEAASYEQYF
>15|TRBV9|NA|TRBJ1-1|NA
TGTGCCAGCAGCTACGGGTCTACCCCGAACACTGAAGCTTTCTTT
CASSYGSTPNTEAFF
>14|TRBV5-1|NA|TRBJ1-1|NA
TGCGCCAGCAGCTTGGTCGCGACTGGGACTGAAGCTTTCTTT
CASSLVATGTEAFF
>14|TRBV5-6|TRBD1|TRBJ2-7|NA
TGTGCCAGCAGCATGGAGACAGGGATGAACGAGCAGTACTTC
CASSMETGMNEQYF